This T cell receptor beta chain was sequenced during a study of early T cells in non-severe SARS-CoV-2 infection. The wider study: It was bulk RNA from unsorted whole blood that was sequenced, and the chains were unpaired. Whole-study findings and limits: Sequences matched to VDJdb favored anti-spike CD8 responses, while private and CD4 specificities were missed.

This clonotype was seen a handful of times. The antigen is unknown. Attachment of unique molecular identifiers to individual cDNA molecules was performed. TCRdb redid the calling of the 5' RACE reads with MiXCR, one entry per CDR3 protein. This table holds approximately 46,000 distinct CDR3 sequences, 20% to 25% found once. The source material was whole blood, sampled at baseline. The receptor was derived from an adult who was a healthcare worker with PCR-confirmed SARS-CoV-2 infection or an uninfected control (not recorded which).

CDR3 coding DNA: TGTGCCAGCGCACCAACCCCAGACGAGGGCTACACCTTC. Translation gives CASAPTPDEGYTF. The chain employs TRBV9 and TRBJ1-2, with unresolved D. V gave up 7 bases and J gave up 8 bases, with 18 bases separating them. The CDR3 runs to 13 residues. In germline, CDR1 is SGDLS, CDR2 YYNGEE.